This T cell receptor beta chain was sequenced in a study of shared clonotypes between healthy human individuals. Naive CD8 cells, CD45RO-negative and positively selected for CCR7, excluded terminally differentiated effector memory CD45RA+ cells. Profiled with immunoSEQ multiplex PCR; TCRdb holds only in-frame clones, not every one. The repertoire includes some 630,000 clones, approximately 96% of them detected once, and roughly 0.1% sits in the top ten. V lost 0 bases, J lost 4 bases, and 4 bases lay in between. The CDR3 totals 13 residues. CDR1 and CDR2 from the germline V gene are LNHNV and YYDKDF (reference sequence).

The sequencing sample was made of naive CD8+ T cells sorted from blood. The chain uses TRBV15 and TRBJ1-5; D is uncertain. This TCR derives from a woman in her twenties or thirties in good health. The CDR3 DNA reads as TGTGCCACCAGCAGAGACTGGAATCAGCCCCAGCATTTT. It encodes CATSRDWNQPQHF.